This T cell receptor (beta chain) was sequenced during a study of blood T cells in healthy people across ages. Broader study findings: PBMCs were not sorted, which prevented a conclusive comparison of naive versus antigen-experienced cells.

Primers used in a second PCR of about 7 to 12 cycles were a sample-barcoded 5' primer and a J-beta primer mix. Researchers report that a template-switch adaptor with 12 random nucleotides tagged each cDNA molecule. TCRdb called the 5' RACE reads again in MiXCR, with one record for every CDR3 protein. The sample shows approximately 680,000 distinct CDR3 sequences, about 30% of them seen only once. This CDR3 is built from 16 residues. Germline V gene data show CDR1 as DFQATT and CDR2 as SNEGSKA (reference sequence). V dropped 4 bases and J dropped 4; count of bases not matched to a gene: 9. This clonotype has ten or more counts. Its antigen is as yet unknown.

This receptor was obtained from a woman older than 75 in good health. V usage is TRBV20-1 and J usage is TRBJ2-1; 11 bases fit TRBD2. The specimen sequenced was blood. The CDR3 DNA is TGCAGTGCTAACCGCAATAGCGGGGGGGTTTACAATGAGCAGTTCTTC. Translated, it gives CSANRNSGGVYNEQFF.